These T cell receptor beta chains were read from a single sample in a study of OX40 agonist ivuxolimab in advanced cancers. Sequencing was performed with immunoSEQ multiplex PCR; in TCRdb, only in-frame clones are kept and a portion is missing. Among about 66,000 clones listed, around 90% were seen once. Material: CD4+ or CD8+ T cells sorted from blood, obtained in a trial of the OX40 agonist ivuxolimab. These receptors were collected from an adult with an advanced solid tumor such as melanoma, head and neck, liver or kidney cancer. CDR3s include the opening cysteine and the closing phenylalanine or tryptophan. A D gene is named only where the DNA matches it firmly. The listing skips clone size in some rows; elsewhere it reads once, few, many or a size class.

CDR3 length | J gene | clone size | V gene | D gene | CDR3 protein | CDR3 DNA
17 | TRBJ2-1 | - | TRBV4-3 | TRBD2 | CASSQGTSASSYNEQFF | TGCGCCAGCAGCCAAGGGACTAGCGCCTCCTCTTACAATGAGCAGTTCTTC
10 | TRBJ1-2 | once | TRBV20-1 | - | CSASTDGYTF | TGCAGTGCCTCGACGGATGGCTACACCTTC
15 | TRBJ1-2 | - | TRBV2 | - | CASSGRDKGSYGYTF | TGTGCCAGCAGTGGGCGGGACAAGGGTTCCTATGGCTACACCTTC
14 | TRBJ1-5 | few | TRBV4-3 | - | CASSPGRVDQPQHF | TGCGCCAGCAGCCCCGGAAGGGTCGATCAGCCCCAGCATTTT
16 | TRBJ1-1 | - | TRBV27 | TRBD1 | CASSSGPGTGYVEAFF | TGTGCCAGCAGCTCTGGTCCCGGGACAGGGTATGTTGAAGCTTTCTTT
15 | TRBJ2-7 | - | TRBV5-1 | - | CASSLEPVSSYEQYF | TGCGCCAGCAGCTTGGAGCCGGTTAGCTCCTACGAGCAGTACTTC
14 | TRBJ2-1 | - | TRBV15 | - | CATSRDPLYNEQFF | TGTGCCACCAGCAGAGATCCCTTATACAATGAGCAGTTCTTC
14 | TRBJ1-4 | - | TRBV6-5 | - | CASSTQFTNEKLFF | TGTGCCAGCAGTACCCAGTTTACCAATGAAAAACTGTTTTTT
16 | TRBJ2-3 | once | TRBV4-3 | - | CASSQARRGRTDTQYF | TGCGCCAGCAGCCAAGCACGACGCGGACGCACAGATACGCAGTATTTT
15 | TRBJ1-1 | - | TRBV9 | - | CASSPRGSLNTEAFF | TGTGCCAGCAGCCCGCGGGGGAGCCTGAACACTGAAGCTTTCTTT
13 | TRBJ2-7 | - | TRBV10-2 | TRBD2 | CASRTSGTYEQYF | TGCGCCAGCAGAACTAGCGGGACCTACGAGCAGTACTTC
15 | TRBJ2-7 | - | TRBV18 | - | CASSPVRGADYEQYF | TGTGCCAGCTCCCCCGTTCGAGGGGCCGACTACGAGCAGTACTTC
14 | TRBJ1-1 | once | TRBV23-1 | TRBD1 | CASNPRGRSTEAFF | TGCGCCAGCAACCCCAGGGGGAGGAGCACTGAAGCTTTCTTT
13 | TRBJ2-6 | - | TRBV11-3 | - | CASGSSGANVLTF | TGTGCCAGCGGTAGTTCTGGGGCCAACGTCCTGACTTTC
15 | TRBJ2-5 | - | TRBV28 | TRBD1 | CASSMLSGGRETQYF | TGTGCCAGCAGTATGTTGTCAGGGGGCCGAGAGACCCAGTACTTC
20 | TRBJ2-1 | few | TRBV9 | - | CASSVLPSGAGESSYNEQFF | TGTGCCAGCAGCGTTCTCCCCTCGGGGGCGGGGGAAAGCTCCTACAATGAGCAGTTCTTC
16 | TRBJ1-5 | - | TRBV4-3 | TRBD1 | CASSQGDRESNQPQHF | TGCGCCAGCAGCCAAGGGGACAGGGAGTCCAATCAGCCCCAGCATTTT
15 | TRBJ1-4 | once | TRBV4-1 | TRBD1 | CASRSRDRGQEKLFF | TGCGCCAGCAGGAGTAGGGACAGGGGGCAGGAAAAACTGTTTTTT
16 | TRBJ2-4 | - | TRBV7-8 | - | CASSLGQLLAKNIQYF | TGTGCCAGCAGCTTAGGACAGCTCCTAGCCAAAAACATTCAGTACTTC
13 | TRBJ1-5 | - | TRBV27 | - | CASSLGGFQPQHF | TGTGCCAGCAGTTTAGGGGGTTTCCAGCCCCAGCATTTT
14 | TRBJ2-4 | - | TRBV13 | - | CASSKTGIQNIQYF | TGTGCCAGCAGCAAAACAGGGATCCAAAACATTCAGTACTTC
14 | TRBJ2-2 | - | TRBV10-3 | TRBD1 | CAIKRQGSTGELFF | TGTGCCATCAAGCGACAGGGAAGCACCGGGGAGCTGTTTTTT
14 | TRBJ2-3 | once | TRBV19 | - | CASSYWGVRDTQYF | TGTGCCAGTAGCTATTGGGGAGTCCGCGATACGCAGTATTTT
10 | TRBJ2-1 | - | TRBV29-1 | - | CSVPGTQQFF | TGCAGCGTACCCGGGACACAGCAGTTCTTC
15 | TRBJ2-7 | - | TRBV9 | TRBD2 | CASSPRRGEVGEQYF | TGTGCCAGCAGCCCCCGCCGGGGGGAGGTGGGGGAGCAGTACTTC
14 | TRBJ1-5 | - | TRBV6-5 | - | CASSRDDSNQPQHF | TGTGCCAGCAGCCGGGACGATAGCAATCAGCCCCAGCATTTT
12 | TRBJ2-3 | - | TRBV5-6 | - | CASSQVGNTQYF | TGTGCCAGCAGCCAGGTAGGGAATACGCAGTATTTT
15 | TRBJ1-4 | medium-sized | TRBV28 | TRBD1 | CASSSPGQGGEKLFF | TGTGCCAGCAGTTCGCCGGGCCAAGGGGGCGAAAAACTGTTTTTT
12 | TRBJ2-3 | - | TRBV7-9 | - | CASSLGTDTQYF | TGTGCCAGCAGCTTAGGGACAGATACGCAGTATTTT
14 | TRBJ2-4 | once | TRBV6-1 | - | CASSKTQAKNIQYF | TGTGCCAGCAGTAAGACCCAAGCCAAAAACATTCAGTACTTC
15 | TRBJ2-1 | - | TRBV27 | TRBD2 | CASSLMLAGSNEQFF | TGTGCCAGCAGTTTAATGCTAGCGGGGTCAAATGAGCAGTTCTTC
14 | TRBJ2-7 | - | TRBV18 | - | CASSPRDNPREQYF | TGTGCCAGCTCACCAAGGGACAACCCGCGCGAGCAGTACTTC
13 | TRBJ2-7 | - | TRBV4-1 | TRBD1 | CASSLQGEYEQYF | TGCGCCAGCAGCCTCCAGGGGGAGTACGAGCAGTACTTC
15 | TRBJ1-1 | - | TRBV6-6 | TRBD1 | CASRGTGLMNTEAFF | TGTGCCAGCAGAGGGACAGGGCTCATGAACACTGAAGCTTTCTTT
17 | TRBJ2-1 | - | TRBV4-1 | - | CASSQGLQRISYNEQFF | TGCGCCAGCAGCCAAGGATTACAGCGGATCTCCTACAATGAGCAGTTCTTC
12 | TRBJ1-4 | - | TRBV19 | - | CASRTAREKLFF | TGTGCCAGTAGAACAGCCCGGGAAAAACTGTTTTTT
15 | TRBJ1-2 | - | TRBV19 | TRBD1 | CASTGQLMANYGYTF | TGTGCCAGTACGGGACAGCTAATGGCTAACTATGGCTACACCTTC
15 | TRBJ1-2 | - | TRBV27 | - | CASSFGRNLNYGYTF | TGTGCCAGCAGTTTCGGGCGGAACCTAAACTATGGCTACACCTTC
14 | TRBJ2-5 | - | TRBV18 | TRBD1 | CASSVDRVGETQYF | TGTGCCAGCTCAGTCGACAGGGTAGGAGAGACCCAGTACTTC
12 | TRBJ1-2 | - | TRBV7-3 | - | CASSKHTGDYTF | TGTGCCAGCAGCAAACATACAGGAGACTACACCTTC
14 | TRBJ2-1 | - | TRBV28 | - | CASTYDSSKTKQFF | TGTGCCAGCACTTATGACAGTAGCAAGACTAAGCAGTTCTTC
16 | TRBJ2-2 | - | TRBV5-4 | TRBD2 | CASSLGTSGSTGELFF | TGTGCCAGCAGCTTGGGGACTAGCGGGTCGACCGGGGAGCTGTTTTTT
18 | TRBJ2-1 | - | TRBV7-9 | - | CASSTPQPGPRTNNEQFF | TGTGCCAGCAGCACCCCCCAACCGGGACCACGAACCAACAATGAGCAGTTCTTC
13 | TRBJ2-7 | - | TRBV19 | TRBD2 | CASSSGSSYEQYF | TGTGCCAGTAGTAGCGGGAGTTCCTACGAGCAGTACTTC
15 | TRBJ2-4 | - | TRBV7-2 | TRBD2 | CASSLASGGVGIQYF | TGTGCCAGCAGCTTAGCCAGCGGGGGGGTCGGCATTCAGTACTTC
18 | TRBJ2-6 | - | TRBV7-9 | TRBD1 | CASSLAAGGYSGANVLTF | TGTGCCAGCAGCTTAGCCGCAGGGGGATACTCTGGGGCCAACGTCCTGACTTTC
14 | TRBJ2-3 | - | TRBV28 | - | CASSPVRGTDTQYF | TGTGCCAGCAGTCCCGTCCGGGGGACAGATACGCAGTATTTT
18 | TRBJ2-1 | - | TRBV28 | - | CASSGTSGGGRLRNEQFF | TGTGCCAGCAGTGGGACATCGGGGGGAGGGCGACTCCGCAATGAGCAGTTCTTC
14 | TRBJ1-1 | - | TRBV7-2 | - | CASTSGGTNTEAFF | TGTGCCAGCACCTCGGGGGGAACGAACACTGAAGCTTTCTTT
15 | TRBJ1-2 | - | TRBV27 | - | CASSPRATINYGYTF | TGTGCCAGCAGTCCTAGAGCAACTATTAACTATGGCTACACCTTC
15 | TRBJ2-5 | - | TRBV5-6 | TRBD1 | CASSLRTGGGETQYF | TGTGCCAGCAGCTTACGAACAGGGGGAGGAGAGACCCAGTACTTC
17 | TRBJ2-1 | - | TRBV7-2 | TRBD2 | CASSLVGGDLSYNEQFF | TGTGCCAGCAGCTTAGTTGGGGGGGACCTTTCCTACAATGAGCAGTTCTTC
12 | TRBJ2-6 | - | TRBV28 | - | CASTSGANVLTF | TGTGCCAGCACGTCTGGGGCCAACGTCCTGACTTTC
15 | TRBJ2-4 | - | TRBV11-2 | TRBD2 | CASSSGGQAKNIQYF | TGTGCCAGCAGCTCGGGGGGGCAGGCCAAAAACATTCAGTACTTC
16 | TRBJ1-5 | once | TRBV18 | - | CASSPGEGISNQPQHF | TGTGCCAGCTCACCTGGGGAGGGGATAAGCAATCAGCCCCAGCATTTT
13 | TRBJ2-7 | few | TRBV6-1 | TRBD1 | CASITGAPYEQYF | TGTGCCAGCATCACAGGGGCCCCCTACGAGCAGTACTTC
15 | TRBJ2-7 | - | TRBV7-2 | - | CASSNSVSARNEQYF | TGTGCCAGCAGCAACTCGGTCTCAGCGAGGAACGAGCAGTACTTC